This TCR beta chain was documented in a study of control samples from healthy donors and cancer patients (dated by TCRdb to the early 2020s). The CDR3 runs 15 residues from the cysteine to the phenylalanine. The sequence is cut down to CDR3 DNA, 45 bases in frame from base 1. Via the germline V gene, CDR1 is MNHEY and CDR2 SVGAGI. The V end gives up 7 bases and the J end 7 bases, leaving 11 bases in the junction not matched to a gene. Preparation of the library involved the immunoSEQ multiplex PCR assay. In TCRdb, the immuneACCESS table is reduced to in-frame sequences with V and J assigned. These tables do not hold every clone; where another copy was compared, an unresolved V gene accounts for under half, and the others remain unexplained. The sample table contains 200,000 to 250,000 clones; only one count was recorded for about 93% of them. The top ten clonotypes cover over 1.2% of the sample. To note about this clone: No cognate antigen has been identified for it. Base qualities are not provided; no much larger clone lies one nucleotide away.

This TCR was sampled from a man in his fifties in good health. The chain links TRBV6-5 with TRBJ2-2; 8 central bases correspond to TRBD2. The sequenced sample consisted of blood. This receptor has the CDR3 CASTQLQAGGGELFF. At the DNA level, the sequence is TGTGCCAGCACCCAATTACAGGCGGGGGGCGGGGAGCTGTTTTTT.